The 26 T cell receptor beta chains reported below all come from one sample, sequenced in a study of blood T cell repertoires in COVID-19. This table comes from immunoSEQ multiplex PCR, and its TCRdb copy is limited to in-frame clones, with some not included. The sample yields 650,000 to 800,000 clones, around 90% seen once. The source material was peripheral blood. The source is a woman between 18 and 30 years old with acute or convalescent COVID-19.

V gene TRBV6-7 combines with J gene TRBJ2-4; 7 bases are a match to TRBD2. TRBV6-7 counts as an open reading frame of uncertain function. This CDR3 contains 12 residues. The CDR3 nucleotides read TGTCCGGGGGGTCTAGCCAAAAACATTCAGTACTTC. It is translated as CPGGLAKNIQYF.

V and J are TRBV6-2 or TRBV6-3 and TRBJ1-6; D is possibly TRBD1 (5 bases). The CDR3 length is 14 residues. V lost 5 bases and J 7 bases, leaving 12 bases between the germline ends. The germline V gene has CDR1 MNHEY and CDR2 SVGEGT. Written as DNA, the CDR3 is TGTGCCAGCAGTCCCGACAGACCCAATTCACCCCTCCACTTT. It codes for CASSPDRPNSPLHF.

The V call is TRBV5-1, the J call TRBJ1-3; D may be TRBD1 (6 bases). Trimming took off 7 bases at V and 0 bases at J, with 11 bases between the two ends. This CDR3 is built from 14 residues. Germline CDR1 SGHRS, CDR2 YFSETQ. For the CDR3, the DNA is TGCGCCAGCGGGAGGGGGATCTCTGGAAACACCATATATTTT. It yields the protein CASGRGISGNTIYF.

V and J are TRBV6-2 or TRBV6-3 and TRBJ1-3, with 10 bases identical to TRBD1. J gave up 1 base and V 0 bases, and 3 bases lay outside the gene matches. This CDR3 spans 17 amino acids. CDR1 is MNHEY and CDR2 is SVGEGT in the germline V gene. The CDR3 region has the DNA TGTGCCAGCAGTTACTCGACAGGGGGCTCATCTGGAAACACCATATATTTT. Translation: CASSYSTGGSSGNTIYF.

V usage is TRBV4-2 and J usage is TRBJ1-1, with D possibly being TRBD1 (6 bases). V was shortened by 0 bases and J by 12 bases, with 14 bases between the two germline ends. This CDR3 has 13 residues. Germline V CDR1 and CDR2: LGHNA, YNFKEQ. CDR3 sequence (DNA): TGTGCCAGCAGCCAAGATGGGGAGAGGGACACTTTCTTT. This codes for CASSQDGERDTFF.

This sequence joins TRBV18 and TRBJ2-7, with 8 bases fitting TRBD1. Germline V CDR1 and CDR2: KGHSH, LQKENI. CDR3 length equals 15 residues. The junction had 6 bases not matched to a gene; V was cut back by 1 base and J by 4 bases. CDR3 in DNA: TGTGCCAGCTCACCACAAAAACAGGGGGTTTACGAGCAGTACTTC. It is translated as CASSPQKQGVYEQYF.

The rearrangement links TRBV19 to TRBJ1-5; 7 nucleotides align to TRBD1. Trimming cost V 5 bases and J 7 bases; bases outside gene matches: 5. Germline CDR1 reads LNHDA; CDR2 reads SQIVND (reference sequence). The CDR3 spans 13 residues. CDR3 bases: TGTGCCAGTAGTGCAGGGGGAGGCCAGCCCCAGCATTTT. Translated, it gives CASSAGGGQPQHF.

The V call is TRBV5-1, the J call TRBJ1-1, with D possibly being TRBD1 (5 bases). This CDR3 has 15 amino acids. V dropped 4 bases and J dropped 1 base, with 14 bases sitting between them. Germline CDR1 reads SGHRS; CDR2 reads YFSETQ. This chain's CDR3 is CASSGRLGGNTEAFF. The CDR3 DNA reads TGCGCCAGCAGCGGACGGTTGGGGGGGAACACTGAAGCTTTCTTT.

This clone was found once. The V gene is TRBV6-5, the J gene TRBJ1-3; TRBD1 might be the D (6 bases). The CDR3 has 16 amino acids. Germline loops: CDR1 MNHEY, CDR2 SVGAGI. Trimming took off 2 bases at V and 3 bases at J, with 14 bases between the two ends. This CDR3 is CASSYPTRDIGNTIYF. The CDR3 DNA is TGTGCCAGCAGTTACCCCACCAGGGACATTGGAAACACCATATATTTT.

The chain joins TRBV7-2 to TRBJ1-3; D not resolved. Germline assignment: CDR1 SGHTA and CDR2 FQGNSA. The CDR3 has 15 residues. The germline V and J ends were trimmed by 2 bases and 5 bases, with 13 bases remaining between them. The CDR3 bases are TGTGCCAGCAGCTTAATGAGGGAAAATAGAAACACCATATATTTT. Translation gives CASSLMRENRNTIYF.

The chain combines TRBV21-1 with TRBJ1-3; the table's D call, TRBD1, has no DNA check behind it. TRBV21-1 is recorded as a pseudogene. The CDR3 length is 15 residues. Here the CDR3 reads CASRKTGEGENTIYF. DNA for the CDR3: TGTGCCAGCAGGAAAACAGGGGAAGGTGAAAACACCATATATTTT.

As for this clone: One end of the junction does not line up with germline, which may come from a read error. The chain combines TRBV3-1 (or the pseudogene TRBV3-2) with TRBJ1-5, with D hard to call. Germline assignment: CDR1 LGHDT and CDR2 YNNKEL (reference sequence). The length of the CDR3 is 13 residues. This CDR3 is CASSQDLYQAQHF. CDR3 bases: TGTGCCAGCAGCCAAGATCTTTATCAGGCCCAGCATTTT.

The chain uses TRBV7-8 and TRBJ2-2; 9 bases are a match to TRBD1. This CDR3 is built from 16 residues. Germline CDR1 and CDR2: SGHVS and FQNEAQ. The junction had 9 bases not matched to a gene; V was cut back by 4 bases and J by 6 bases. The CDR3 coding sequence is TGTGCCAGCAGCTATCCGGGACAGGGTAAAGCCGGGGAGCTGTTTTTT. Encoded protein: CASSYPGQGKAGELFF.

The chain couples TRBV7-2 to TRBJ2-4; a weak D match, TRBD1 (6 bases). Deletions cut 2 bases from V and 7 bases from J, with 15 bases between. The CDR3 runs 15 residues. Germline V CDR1 and CDR2: SGHTA, FQGNSA. The CDR3 DNA reads TGTGCCAGCAGCTTAAGGGCAGGGGATCCGAACATTCAGTACTTC. Translating it yields CASSLRAGDPNIQYF. The full variable domain, completed using reference TRBV7-2 and TRBJ2-4, is GAGVSQSPSNKVTEKGKDVELRCDPISGHTALYWYRQSLGQGLEFLIYFQGNSAPDKSGLPSDRFSAERTGGSVSTLTIQRTQQEDSAVYLCASSLRAGDPNIQYFGAGTRLSVL.

The chain joins TRBV5-1 to TRBJ2-3; 11 bases agree with TRBD1. Germline CDR1 and CDR2: SGHRS and YFSETQ. The V gene end was trimmed by 7 bases and the J gene end by 3 bases; junction bases not matched to a gene: 1. The CDR3 runs to 13 residues. The CDR3 loop reads CASGQGATDTQYF. CDR3 sequence (DNA): TGCGCCAGCGGACAGGGGGCTACAGATACGCAGTATTTT.

V and J are TRBV4-3 and TRBJ2-1, with TRBD2 identical over 8 bases. CDR3 length: 13 amino acids. Unmatched junction bases numbered 6, after V lost 3 bases and J lost 11 bases. Germline CDR1 and CDR2: LGHNA and YSLEER. CDR3 in amino acids: CASSQEGLDQQFF. CDR3 in DNA: TGCGCCAGCAGCCAGGAGGGACTAGACCAGCAGTTCTTC.

In DNA, the CDR3 is TGTGCCACCAGTGATCCCGGGGGAGATCTCACAGATACGCAGTATTTT. This sequence encodes CATSDPGGDLTDTQYF. The rearrangement joins TRBV24-1 to TRBJ2-3; the D gene is possibly TRBD2 (6 bases). CDR3 length equals 16 residues. The germline V and J ends were trimmed by 3 bases and 2 bases, with 14 bases remaining between them. Germline V CDR1 and CDR2: KGHDR, SFDVKD.

This chain links TRBV11-1 with TRBJ1-1, with TRBD1 matching 10 bases. The CDR3 length is 14 residues. CDR1 and CDR2 (germline): SGHAT, FQDESV (reference sequence). V shed 5 bases, J shed 4 bases, and the junction held 4 bases outside the gene matches. The CDR3 DNA is TGTGCCAGCAGCAAGGACAGGGGGTTCACTGAAGCTTTCTTT. Its protein is CASSKDRGFTEAFF.

The chain carries TRBV7-2 and TRBJ1-2; D is undetermined. V was trimmed by 1 base and J by 4 bases, leaving 19 bases between them. The germline CDR1 and CDR2 sequences are SGHTA and FQGNSA. CDR3 size: 17 residues. The CDR3 is CASSLEHSTKRSYGYTF. The DNA for the CDR3 is TGTGCCAGCAGCTTAGAGCACAGCACAAAACGAAGCTATGGCTACACCTTC.

The chain links TRBV4-3 to TRBJ1-2; TRBD1 might be the D (5 bases). This CDR3 comprises 16 residues. Looked up from germline, CDR1 is LGHNA and CDR2 is YSLEER. Trimming shortened V by 0 bases and J by 6 bases, and 17 bases separated the two germline ends. The CDR3 DNA sequence: TGCGCCAGCAGCCAAGATTATCAGCAGGGATGGGATGGCTACACCTTC. It yields the protein CASSQDYQQGWDGYTF.

This chain joins TRBV5-1 and TRBJ1-3, with a weak D call TRBD1 (5 bases). Trimming shortened V by 1 base and J by 0 bases, and 8 bases separated the two germline ends. CDR3 length: 15 amino acids. In germline, CDR1 is SGHRS, CDR2 YFSETQ. CDR3 amino acids: CASSLSTASGNTIYF. CDR3 bases: TGCGCCAGCAGCTTGTCGACAGCCTCTGGAAACACCATATATTTT.

V usage is TRBV7-9 and J usage is TRBJ1-5; D unresolved. Germline values: CDR1 SEHNR, CDR2 FQNEAQ (reference sequence). The CDR3 extends over 13 amino acids. V lost 4 bases, J lost 11 bases, and 15 bases lay in between. The chain's CDR3 is CASSSYGSGSQHF. The DNA of the CDR3 is TGTGCCAGCAGCTCCTACGGATCGGGGTCCCAGCATTTT.

The CDR3 spells CATSRGTGLGNQPQHF. CDR3 coding DNA: TGTGCCACCAGCAGAGGGACAGGGTTAGGGAATCAGCCCCAGCATTTT. This chain connects TRBV15 to TRBJ1-5; 8 bases are a match to TRBD1. Germline V lookup: CDR1 LNHNV, CDR2 YYDKDF (reference sequence). The CDR3 length is 16 residues. Unmatched junction bases numbered 6, after V lost 1 base and J lost 4 bases.

Turning to this clone: The same CDR3 also results from other DNA sequences found in this sample. This chain's CDR3 is CASSQTGDQPQHF. CDR3 DNA: TGTGCCAGTAGTCAGACTGGTGATCAGCCCCAGCATTTT. This chain connects TRBV19 to TRBJ1-5, with D unresolved. CDR3 size: 13 residues. CDR1 and CDR2 (germline): LNHDA, SQIVND (reference sequence). V lost 5 bases and J lost 5, with 10 bases in between.

The chain couples TRBV24-1 to TRBJ2-1, with a tentative D call TRBD2 (5 bases). V was pared by 1 base and J by 10 bases, with 22 bases between. CDR3 length: 17 amino acids. CDR1 and CDR2 from the germline V gene are KGHDR and SFDVKD. The DNA of the CDR3 is TGTGCCACCAGTGATTTCCCTGCCGGACTTCCCGATTCGGAGCAGTTCTTC. As protein: CATSDFPAGLPDSEQFF.

The chain combines TRBV19 with TRBJ2-2, with D unclear. The CDR3 loop spans 12 amino acids. Trimming pared 5 bases from V and 6 bases from J, leaving 7 bases between. Per the germline V gene, CDR1 is LNHDA and CDR2 is SQIVND (reference sequence). For the CDR3, the DNA is TGTGCCAGTAGTGATGGAGCCGGGGAGCTGTTTTTT. This translates into CASSDGAGELFF.